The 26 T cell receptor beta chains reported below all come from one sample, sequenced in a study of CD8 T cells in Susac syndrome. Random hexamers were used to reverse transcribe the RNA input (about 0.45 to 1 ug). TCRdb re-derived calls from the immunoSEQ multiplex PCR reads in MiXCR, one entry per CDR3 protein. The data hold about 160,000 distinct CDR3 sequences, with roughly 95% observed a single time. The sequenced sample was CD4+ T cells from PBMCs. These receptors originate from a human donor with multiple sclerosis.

This chain's CDR3 is CASSSPWTGGAEAFF. CDR3 DNA sequence: TGTGCCAGCAGTTCCCCCTGGACAGGGGGCGCCGAAGCTTTCTTT. The chain links TRBV12-3 or TRBV12-4 to TRBJ1-1, with 11 bases that match TRBD1. V shed 4 bases, J shed 8 bases, and the junction held 9 bases outside the gene matches. There are 15 residues in the CDR3.

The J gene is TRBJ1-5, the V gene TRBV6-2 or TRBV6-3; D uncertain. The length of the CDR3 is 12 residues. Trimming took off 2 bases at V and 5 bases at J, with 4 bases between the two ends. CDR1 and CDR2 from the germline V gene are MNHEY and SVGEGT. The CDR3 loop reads CASSYRDQPQHF. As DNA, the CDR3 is TGTGCCAGCAGTTACAGGGATCAGCCCCAGCATTTT.

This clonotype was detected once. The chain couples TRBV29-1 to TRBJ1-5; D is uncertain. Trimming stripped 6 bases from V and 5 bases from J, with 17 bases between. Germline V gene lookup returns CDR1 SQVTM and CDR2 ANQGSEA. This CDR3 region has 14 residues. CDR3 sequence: CSVSFSTGDQPQHF. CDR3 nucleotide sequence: TGCAGCGTGTCCTTCTCCACCGGAGATCAGCCCCAGCATTTT.

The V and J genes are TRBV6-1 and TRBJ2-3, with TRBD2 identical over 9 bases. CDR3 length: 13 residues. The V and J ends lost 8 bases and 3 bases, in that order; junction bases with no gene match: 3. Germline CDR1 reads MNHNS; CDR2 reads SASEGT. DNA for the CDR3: TGTGCCAGCCCTAGCGGGACTACAGATACGCAGTATTTT. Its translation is CASPSGTTDTQYF.

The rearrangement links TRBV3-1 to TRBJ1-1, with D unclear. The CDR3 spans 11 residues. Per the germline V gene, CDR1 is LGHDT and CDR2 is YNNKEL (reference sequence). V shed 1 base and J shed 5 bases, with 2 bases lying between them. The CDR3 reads CASSQATEAFF. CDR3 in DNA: TGTGCCAGCAGCCAAGCGACTGAAGCTTTCTTT. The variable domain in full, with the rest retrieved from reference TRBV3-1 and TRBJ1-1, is DTAVSQTPKYLVTQMGNDKSIKCEQNLGHDTMYWYKQDSKKFLKIMFSYNNKELIINETVPNRFSPKSPDKAHLNLHINSLELGDSAVYFCASSQATEAFFGQGTRLTVV.

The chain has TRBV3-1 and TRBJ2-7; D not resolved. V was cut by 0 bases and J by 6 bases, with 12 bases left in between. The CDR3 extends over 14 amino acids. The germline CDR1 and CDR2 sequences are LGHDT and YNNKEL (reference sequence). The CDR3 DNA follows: TGTGCCAGCAGCCAAGATCTGAATCTGGTCGAGCAGTACTTC. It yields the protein CASSQDLNLVEQYF.

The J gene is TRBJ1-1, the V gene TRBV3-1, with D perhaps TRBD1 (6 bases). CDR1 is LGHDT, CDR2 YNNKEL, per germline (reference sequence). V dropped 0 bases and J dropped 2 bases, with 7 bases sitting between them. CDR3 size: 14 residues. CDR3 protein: CASSQDRGNTEAFF. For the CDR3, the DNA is TGTGCCAGCAGCCAAGACAGGGGTAACACTGAAGCTTTCTTT.

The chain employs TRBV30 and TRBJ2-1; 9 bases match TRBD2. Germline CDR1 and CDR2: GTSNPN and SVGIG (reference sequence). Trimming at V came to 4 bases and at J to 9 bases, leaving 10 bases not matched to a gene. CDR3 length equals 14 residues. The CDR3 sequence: CAWTPPPAGGEQFF. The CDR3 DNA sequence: TGTGCCTGGACCCCTCCCCCAGCGGGAGGTGAGCAGTTCTTC. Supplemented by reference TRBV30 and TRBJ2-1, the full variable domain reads SQTIHQWPATLVQPVGSPLSLECTVEGTSNPNLYWYRQAAGRGLQLLFYSVGIGQISSEVPQNLSASRPQDRQFILSSKKLLLSDSGFYLCAWTPPPAGGEQFFGPGTRLTVL.

The CDR3 DNA reads as TGTGCCAGCAGTTTCCAGGCCCCCTACGAGCAGTACTTC. Protein sequence: CASSFQAPYEQYF. The V and J genes are TRBV28 and TRBJ2-7; D unclear. Per germline, CDR1 MDHEN and CDR2 SYDVKM. Trimming cost V 3 bases and J 2 bases, with 8 bases left between them. CDR3 length: 13 residues.

The CDR3 is CASSPGGRPTEAFF. DNA of the CDR3: TGTGCCAGCAGCCCCGGGGGCCGCCCCACTGAAGCTTTCTTT. J is TRBJ1-1 and V is TRBV11-2; possible D gene TRBD1, 6 bases. The V gene lost 5 bases and the J gene lost 4 bases, with 14 bases spanning the gap. This CDR3 has 14 amino acids. CDR1 is SGHAT, CDR2 FQNNGV, per germline.

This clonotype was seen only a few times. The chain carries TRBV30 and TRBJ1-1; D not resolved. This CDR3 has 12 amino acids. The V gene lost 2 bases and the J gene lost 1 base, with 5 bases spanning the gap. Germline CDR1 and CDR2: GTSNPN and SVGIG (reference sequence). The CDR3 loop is CAWSHPNTEAFF. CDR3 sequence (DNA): TGTGCCTGGAGTCACCCGAACACTGAAGCTTTCTTT.

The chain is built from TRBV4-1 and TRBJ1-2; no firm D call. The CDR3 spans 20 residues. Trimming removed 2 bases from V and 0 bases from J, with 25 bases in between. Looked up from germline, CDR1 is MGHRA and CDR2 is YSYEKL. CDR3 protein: CASSQRPRTPTAKTNYGYTF. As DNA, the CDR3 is TGCGCCAGCAGCCAACGACCTCGCACACCAACAGCTAAAACTAACTATGGCTACACCTTC.

CDR3 loop: CASRPSGGRETQYF. In DNA form, the CDR3 reads TGTGCCAGCAGACCTAGCGGAGGCCGAGAGACCCAGTACTTC. This chain links TRBV12-3 or TRBV12-4 with TRBJ2-5; 7 bases map to TRBD2. J was trimmed by 4 bases and V by 6 bases; bases with no gene match: 8. The CDR3 has 14 residues.

In DNA, the CDR3 is TGTGCCAGCAGGTCCGGGTCGCGGGATGAGCAGTTCTTC. It translates to CASRSGSRDEQFF. The rearrangement links TRBV6-5 to TRBJ2-1; perhaps TRBD2 as D (5 bases). Trimming stripped 6 bases from V and 8 bases from J, with 14 bases between. Germline lookup yields CDR1 MNHEY and CDR2 SVGAGI. CDR3 length: 13 amino acids.

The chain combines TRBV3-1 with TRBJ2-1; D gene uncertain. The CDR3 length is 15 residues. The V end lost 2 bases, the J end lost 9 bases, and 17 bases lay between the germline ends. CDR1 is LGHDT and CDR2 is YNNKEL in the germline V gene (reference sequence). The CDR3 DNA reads TGTGCCAGCAGCCAATCACCGAGCAAGTTTGGTGAGCAGTTCTTC. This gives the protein CASSQSPSKFGEQFF.

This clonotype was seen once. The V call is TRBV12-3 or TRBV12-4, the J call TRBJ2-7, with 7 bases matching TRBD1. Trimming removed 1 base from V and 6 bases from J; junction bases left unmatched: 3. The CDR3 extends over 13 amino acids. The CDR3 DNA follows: TGTGCCAGCAGTTTAGTTTCAGGGGGCGAGCAGTACTTC. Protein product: CASSLVSGGEQYF.

The CDR3 here is CATSRDLEGKLKTQYF. The CDR3 bases are TGTGCCACCAGCAGAGATCTGGAAGGAAAATTAAAGACCCAGTACTTC. The chain has TRBV15 and TRBJ2-5, with D uncertain. CDR1 LNHNV and CDR2 YYDKDF come from the germline V gene (reference sequence). V was trimmed by 0 bases and J by 6 bases, leaving 17 bases between them. The CDR3 runs 16 residues.

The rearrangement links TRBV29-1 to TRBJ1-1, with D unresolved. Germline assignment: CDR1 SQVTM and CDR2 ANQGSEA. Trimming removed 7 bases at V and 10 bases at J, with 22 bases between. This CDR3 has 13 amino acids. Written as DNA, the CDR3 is TGCAGCGCCGGACGGAGTGGCCCCGGGAGAGCTTTCTTT. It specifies CSAGRSGPGRAFF.

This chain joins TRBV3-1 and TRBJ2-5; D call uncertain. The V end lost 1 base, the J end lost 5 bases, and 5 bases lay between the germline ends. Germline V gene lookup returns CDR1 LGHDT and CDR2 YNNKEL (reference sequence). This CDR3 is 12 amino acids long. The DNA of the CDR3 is TGTGCCAGCAGCCAAGCCTCGGAGACCCAGTACTTC. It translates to CASSQASETQYF.

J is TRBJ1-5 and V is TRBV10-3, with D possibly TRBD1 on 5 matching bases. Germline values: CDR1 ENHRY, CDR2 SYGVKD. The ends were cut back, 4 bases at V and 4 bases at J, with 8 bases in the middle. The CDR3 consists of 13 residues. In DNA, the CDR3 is TGTGCCATCAGTGGTTCAGGGAATCAGCCCCAGCATTTT. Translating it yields CAISGSGNQPQHF.

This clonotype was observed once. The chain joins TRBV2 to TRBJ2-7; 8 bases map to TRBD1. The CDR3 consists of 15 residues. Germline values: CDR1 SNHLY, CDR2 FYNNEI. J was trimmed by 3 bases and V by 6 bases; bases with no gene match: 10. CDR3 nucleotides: TGTGCCAGCAGACCCAGGGACAGGCACGTCTACGAGCAGTACTTC. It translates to CASRPRDRHVYEQYF.

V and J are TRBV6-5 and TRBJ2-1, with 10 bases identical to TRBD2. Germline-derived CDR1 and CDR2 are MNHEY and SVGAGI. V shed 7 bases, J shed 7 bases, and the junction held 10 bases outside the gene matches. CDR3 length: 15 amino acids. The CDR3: CASTAPGLARNEQFF. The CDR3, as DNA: TGTGCCAGCACCGCACCGGGACTAGCGAGAAATGAGCAGTTCTTC.

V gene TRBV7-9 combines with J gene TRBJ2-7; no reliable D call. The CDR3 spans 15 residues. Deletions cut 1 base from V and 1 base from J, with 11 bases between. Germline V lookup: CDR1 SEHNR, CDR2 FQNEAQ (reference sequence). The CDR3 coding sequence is TGTGCCAGCAGCTTAGAAGTAGGCAGATCCTACGAGCAGTACTTC. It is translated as CASSLEVGRSYEQYF.

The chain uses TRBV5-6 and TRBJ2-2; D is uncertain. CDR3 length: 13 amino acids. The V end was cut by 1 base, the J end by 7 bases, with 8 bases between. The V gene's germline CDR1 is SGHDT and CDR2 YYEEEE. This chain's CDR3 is CASSLHLFGELFF. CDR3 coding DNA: TGTGCCAGCAGCTTGCATCTTTTCGGGGAGCTGTTTTTT. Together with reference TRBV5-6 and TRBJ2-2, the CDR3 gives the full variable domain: DAGVTQSPTHLIKTRGQQVTLRCSPKSGHDTVSWYQQALGQGPQFIFQYYEEEERQRGNFPDRFSGHQFPNYSSELNVNALLLGDSALYLCASSLHLFGELFFGEGSRLTVL.

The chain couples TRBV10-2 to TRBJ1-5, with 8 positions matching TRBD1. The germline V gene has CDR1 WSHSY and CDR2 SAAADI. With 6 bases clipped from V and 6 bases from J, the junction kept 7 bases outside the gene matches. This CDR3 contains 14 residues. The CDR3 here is CASRAGGWGQPQHF. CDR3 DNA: TGCGCCAGCAGGGCAGGGGGCTGGGGTCAGCCCCAGCATTTT.

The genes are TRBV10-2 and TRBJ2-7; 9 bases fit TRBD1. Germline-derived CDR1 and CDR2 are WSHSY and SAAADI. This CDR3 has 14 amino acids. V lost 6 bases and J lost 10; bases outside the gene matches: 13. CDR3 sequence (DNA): TGCGCCAGCAGAGAACCGGGACAGGGAGGAAGACAGTACTTC. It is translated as CASREPGQGGRQYF.